Sequencing of this TCR beta chain was carried out in a study of chemoradiotherapy in HPV16-positive cancers. This clone was seen a single time. The CDR3 is 14 residues long. V gave up 1 base and J gave up 6 bases, with 10 bases separating them. The germline V gene encodes CDR1 SGHTA and CDR2 FQGNSA. The protocol was immunoSEQ multiplex PCR, while the TCRdb copy is restricted to in-frame clones and leaves out a portion. The repertoire includes tens of thousands of clones, 76% of them detected once, and 4.5% to 5.5% sits in the top ten. The specimen comprised blood, sampled from a patient who underwent chemoradiotherapy. The V call is TRBV7-2, the J call TRBJ1-5; D unresolved. The receptor was derived from a human donor with HPV-associated anogenital cancer. The CDR3 region has the DNA TGTGCCAGCAGCTTAGAGGGATCTCCTCAGCCCCAGCATTTT. Its translation is CASSLEGSPQPQHF.